This T cell receptor beta chain came from a study of T cell changes during pregnancy in multiple sclerosis. CDR3 length: 16 amino acids. V trimming: 0 bases; J trimming: 8 bases; junction bases outside the gene matches: 8. CDR1 and CDR2 from the germline V gene are SGHRS and YFSETQ. TCRdb's table, derived via immunoSEQ multiplex PCR, lists solely in-frame clones and lacks some. The table has more than 55,000 clones, over 90% seen once; the top ten hold 0.85%. J is TRBJ1-1 and V is TRBV5-1; 12 bases align to TRBD1. Sequencing was performed on peripheral blood, taken in the first trimester of pregnancy. The source of this sequence is a female donor with multiple sclerosis, enrolled in a pregnancy study. The CDR3 DNA reads as TGCGCCAGCAGCTTGGCCCCGGGACAGGGGGCGTTCGAAGCTTTCTTT. Protein: CASSLAPGQGAFEAFF.